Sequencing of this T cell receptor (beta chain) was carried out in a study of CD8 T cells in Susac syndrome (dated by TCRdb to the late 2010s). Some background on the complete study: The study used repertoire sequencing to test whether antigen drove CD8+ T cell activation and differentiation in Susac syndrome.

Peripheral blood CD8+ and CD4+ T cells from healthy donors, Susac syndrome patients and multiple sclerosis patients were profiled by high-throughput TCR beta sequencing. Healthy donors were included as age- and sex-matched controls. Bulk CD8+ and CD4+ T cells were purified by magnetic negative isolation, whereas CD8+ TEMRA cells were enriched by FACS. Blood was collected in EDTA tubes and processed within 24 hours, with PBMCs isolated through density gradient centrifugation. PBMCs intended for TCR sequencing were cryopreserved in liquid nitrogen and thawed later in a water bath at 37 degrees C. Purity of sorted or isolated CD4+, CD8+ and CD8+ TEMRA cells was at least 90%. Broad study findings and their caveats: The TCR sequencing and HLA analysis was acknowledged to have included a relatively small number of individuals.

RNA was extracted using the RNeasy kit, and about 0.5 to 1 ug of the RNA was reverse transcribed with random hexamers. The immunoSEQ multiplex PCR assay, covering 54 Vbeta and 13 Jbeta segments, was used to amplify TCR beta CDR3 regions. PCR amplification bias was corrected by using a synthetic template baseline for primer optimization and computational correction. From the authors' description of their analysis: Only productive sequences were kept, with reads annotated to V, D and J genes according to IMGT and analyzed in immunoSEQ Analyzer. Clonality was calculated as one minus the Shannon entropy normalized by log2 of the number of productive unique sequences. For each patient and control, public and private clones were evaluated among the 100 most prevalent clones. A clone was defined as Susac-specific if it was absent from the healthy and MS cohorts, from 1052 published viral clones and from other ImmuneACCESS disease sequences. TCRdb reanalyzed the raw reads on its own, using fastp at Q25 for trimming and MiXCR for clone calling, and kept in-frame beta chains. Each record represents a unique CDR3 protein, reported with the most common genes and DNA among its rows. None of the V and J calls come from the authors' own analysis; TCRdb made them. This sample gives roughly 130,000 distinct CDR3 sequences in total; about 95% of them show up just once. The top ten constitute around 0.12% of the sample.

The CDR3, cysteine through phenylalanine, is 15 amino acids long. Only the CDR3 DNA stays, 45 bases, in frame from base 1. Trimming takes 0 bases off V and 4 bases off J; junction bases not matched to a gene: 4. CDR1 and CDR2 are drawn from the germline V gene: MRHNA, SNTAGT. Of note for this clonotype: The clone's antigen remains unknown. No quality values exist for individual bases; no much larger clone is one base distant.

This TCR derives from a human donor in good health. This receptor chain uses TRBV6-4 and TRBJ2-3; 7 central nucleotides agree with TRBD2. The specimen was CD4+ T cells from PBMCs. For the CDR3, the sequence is CASSDSGRGPDTQYF. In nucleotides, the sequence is TGTGCCAGCAGTGACTCGGGGAGGGGACCAGATACGCAGTATTTT.